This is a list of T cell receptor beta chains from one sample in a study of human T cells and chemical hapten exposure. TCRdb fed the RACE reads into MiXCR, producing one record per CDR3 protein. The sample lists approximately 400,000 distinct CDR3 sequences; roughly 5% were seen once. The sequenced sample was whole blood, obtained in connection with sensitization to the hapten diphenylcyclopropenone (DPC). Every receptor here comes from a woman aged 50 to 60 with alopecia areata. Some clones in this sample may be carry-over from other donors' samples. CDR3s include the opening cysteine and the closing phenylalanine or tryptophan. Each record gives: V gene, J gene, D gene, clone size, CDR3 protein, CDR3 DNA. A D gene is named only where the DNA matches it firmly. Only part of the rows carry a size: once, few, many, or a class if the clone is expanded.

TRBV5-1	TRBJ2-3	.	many	CASSGLVDTDTQYF	TGCGCCAGCTCTGGGCTAGTAGACACAGATACGCAGTATTTT
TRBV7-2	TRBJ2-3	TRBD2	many	CASSPPGRGVTDTQYF	TGTGCCAGCAGCCCTCCTGGGCGGGGGGTCACAGATACGCAGTATTTT
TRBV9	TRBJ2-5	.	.	CASSAVLGARGTQYF	TGTGCCAGCAGCGCGGTACTTGGAGCCCGGGGGACCCAGTACTTC
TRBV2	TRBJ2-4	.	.	CASSPETRAKNIQYF	TGTGCCAGCAGCCCCGAGACCAGAGCCAAAAACATTCAGTACTTC
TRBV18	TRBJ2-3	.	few	CASSPPLSTDTQYF	TGTGCCAGCTCACCACCGCTCAGCACAGATACGCAGTATTTT
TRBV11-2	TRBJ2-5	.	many	CASSVLASEAETQYF	TGTGCCAGCAGCGTCCTTGCGAGCGAGGCGGAGACCCAGTACTTC
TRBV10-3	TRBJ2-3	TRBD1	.	CAISEGQGPDTQYF	TGTGCCATCAGTGAGGGACAGGGACCAGATACGCAGTATTTT
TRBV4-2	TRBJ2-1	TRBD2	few	CASSPAGGINEQFF	TGTGCCAGCAGCCCAGCGGGGGGGATCAATGAGCAGTTCTTC
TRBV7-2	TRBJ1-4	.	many	CASSLLRNEKLFF	TGTGCCAGCAGCCTCCTACGGAATGAAAAACTGTTTTTT
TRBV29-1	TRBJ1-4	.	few	CSVVATNEKLFF	TGCAGCGTAGTTGCAACTAATGAAAAACTGTTTTTT
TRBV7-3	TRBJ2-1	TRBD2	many	CASSFSGGTNEQFF	TGTGCCAGCAGCTTTAGCGGGGGGACCAATGAGCAGTTCTTC
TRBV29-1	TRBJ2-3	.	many	CSAELDTQYF	TGCAGCGCCGAACTAGATACGCAGTATTTT